These T cell receptor beta chains were read from a single sample in a study of blood T cell repertoires in COVID-19. Measured with immunoSEQ multiplex PCR; TCRdb has only the in-frame clones, and not every one. The sample lists around 160,000 clones; around 82% were seen once. The source material was peripheral blood. The receptors come from a human donor with acute or convalescent COVID-19. The donor label of this sample is uncertain. Each CDR3 is given with its conserved first and last residue. The D gene is left open where the match is weak. Expanded clones are given a class, and other clones once, few, many or no size at all.

j_call d_call v_call clone_size cdr3_nt cdr3_aa
TRBJ1-2 - TRBV3-1/TRBV3-2 - TGTGCCAGCAGCGCCGCGACAGCCTTCAGGACTGGCTACACCTTC CASSAATAFRTGYTF
TRBJ1-4 - TRBV7-9 - TGTGCCAGCAGCTTAGCGGGGGCATGGGCTAATGAAAAACTGTTTTTT CASSLAGAWANEKLFF
TRBJ2-5 TRBD1 TRBV4-2 - TGTGCCAGCAGCCAAAGGACAGGGACGGAGACCCAGTACTTC CASSQRTGTETQYF
TRBJ1-1 - TRBV7-2 - TGTGCCAGCAGCTTTTCAATGAGGAACACTGAAGCTTTCTTT CASSFSMRNTEAFF
TRBJ1-2 - TRBV28 - TGTGCCAGCAGTTTAGACAGATACAACGATGGCTACACCTTC CASSLDRYNDGYTF
TRBJ1-2 TRBD1 TRBV12-5 - TGTGCTAGTGGTTTGTGGCGCCAGGGACAGGCAAATAACTATGGCTACACCTTC CASGLWRQGQANNYGYTF
TRBJ2-2 - TRBV5-4 - TGTGCCAGCAGATCCCAGGGCGCGGAGACCGGGGAGCTGTTTTTT CASRSQGAETGELFF
TRBJ2-7 TRBD1 TRBV4-1 - TGCGCCAGCAGCCGCCGATCCGCCGGGAACAGGGGGGCATACGAGCAGTACTTC CASSRRSAGNRGAYEQYF
TRBJ2-3 - TRBV5-1 few TGCGCCAGCAGCTTCTTTACTATTAGCGGTACAGATACGCAGTATTTT CASSFFTISGTDTQYF
TRBJ2-3 TRBD2 TRBV11-2 - TGTGCCAGCAACCGACTAGCGGTAACAGATACGCAGTATTTT CASNRLAVTDTQYF
TRBJ1-6 TRBD1 TRBV27 - TGTGCCAGCCGACGACAGGGAGATAATTCACCCCTCCACTTT CASRRQGDNSPLHF
TRBJ2-1 TRBD2 TRBV6-2/TRBV6-3 once TGTGCCAGCAGTTATGGTAGCGGGATTGAGCAGTTCTTC CASSYGSGIEQFF
TRBJ1-2 - TRBV6-5 - TGTGCCAGCAGTCGCAGGGAAGCGAACTATGGCTACACCTTC CASSRREANYGYTF
TRBJ1-4 - TRBV5-1 - TGCGCCAGCAGCTTTTCGGACGGGGGGGCGGAAAAACTGTTTTTT CASSFSDGGAEKLFF
TRBJ2-5 - TRBV5-1 - TGCGCCAGCTCTACCGTCGGGGTACTCCAAGAGACCCAGTACTTC CASSTVGVLQETQYF
TRBJ1-1 TRBD1 TRBV2 - TGTGCCAGCCAAGGGTCAGGGGGAGCGAACACTGAAGCTTTCTTT CASQGSGGANTEAFF
TRBJ1-1 TRBD1 TRBV4-2 - TGTGCCAGCAGCCGGGGACAGAGGGGGACTGAAGCTTTCTTT CASSRGQRGTEAFF
TRBJ1-5 - TRBV5-6 - TGTGCCAGCAGCTTGGGTGCGGGGGGGCAGCCCCAGCATTTT CASSLGAGGQPQHF
TRBJ1-1 TRBD1 TRBV6-2/TRBV6-3 - TGTGCCAGCAGTCCCCCCTCGGACAGGGGAGTACCTGAAGCTTTCTTT CASSPPSDRGVPEAFF
TRBJ1-4 - TRBV30 - TGTGCCTGGAGTGTCGGACAATCGAGGGAAAAACTGTTTTTT CAWSVGQSREKLFF
TRBJ2-3 - TRBV12-5 - TGTGCTAGTGGTTTGGCATCGGGCGGGTCGCAGTATTTT CASGLASGGSQYF
TRBJ1-4 TRBD1 TRBV6-5 - TGTGCCAGCATCATGGACAGGCAAAATGAAAAACTGTTTTTT CASIMDRQNEKLFF
TRBJ1-3 - TRBV18 - TGTGCCAGCTCACCCTACCACCTTGGGGGCTACTCTGGAAACACCATATATTTT CASSPYHLGGYSGNTIYF
TRBJ1-2 - TRBV30 - TGTGCCTGGAGTCCGGAGGATTTTGGCTATGGCTACACCTTC CAWSPEDFGYGYTF
TRBJ2-5 TRBD1 TRBV4-1 few TGCGCCAGCAGCCAGGACGGACAGGGTATGGAGACCCAGTACTTC CASSQDGQGMETQYF
TRBJ1-1 TRBD1 TRBV5-1 - TGCGCCAGCAGCAGGACAGGGGATATGAACACTGAAGCTTTCTTT CASSRTGDMNTEAFF
TRBJ1-1 - TRBV2 - TGTGCCAGCAGTGAGGGGAGGGTTGACACTGAAGCTTTCTTT CASSEGRVDTEAFF
TRBJ2-2 - TRBV6-2/TRBV6-3 - TGTGCCAGCAGCGCGGGGGCTACTCGTACCGGGGAGCTGTTTTTT CASSAGATRTGELFF
TRBJ2-4 TRBD1 TRBV19 - TGTGCCAGTAGTATAAGGACAGGGTTCGGCAAAAACATTCAGTACTTC CASSIRTGFGKNIQYF
TRBJ1-1 - TRBV6-4 - TGTGCCAGCAGTACACAGCAGAACACTGAAGCTTTCTTT CASSTQQNTEAFF
TRBJ1-2 TRBD1 TRBV19 - TGTGCCAGTAGTATACGACAGGGGATCTATGGCTACACCTTC CASSIRQGIYGYTF
TRBJ1-4 TRBD1 TRBV30 few TGTGCCGGACAGGGACAGCCCAATGAAAAACTGTTTTTT CAGQGQPNEKLFF
TRBJ1-2 TRBD1 TRBV5-3 - TGTGCCAGAAGCTTAGGGGAACAAACCGGGACAGTTACTAACTATGGCTACACCTTC CARSLGEQTGTVTNYGYTF
TRBJ2-7 - TRBV27 - TGTGCCAGCAGTTTAGGGGAGGCGGAGCACCAACGCCAGCAGTACTTC CASSLGEAEHQRQQYF
TRBJ2-3 TRBD1 TRBV5-1 - TGCGCCAGCACCGGACAGGGGACAGATACGCAGTATTTT CASTGQGTDTQYF
TRBJ2-5 - TRBV5-1 - TGCGCCAGCAGCTTGGAGCAGGGGTTATGGGAGACCCAGTACTTC CASSLEQGLWETQYF
TRBJ2-5 TRBD2 TRBV12-5 - TGTGCTAGTGGTTCCCTGAGCGGGGGCGCGACAGAGACCCAGTACTTC CASGSLSGGATETQYF
TRBJ2-7 - TRBV29-1 medium-sized TGCAGCGTTGGAGCTCAGGCCTCTTACGAGCAGTACTTC CSVGAQASYEQYF
TRBJ2-1 TRBD2 TRBV2 - TGTGCCAGCAGTGAAACCAGCGGGGGCCGCAATGAGCAGTTCTTC CASSETSGGRNEQFF
TRBJ2-3 TRBD2 TRBV5-4 - TGTGCCAGCAGCTTGGCCGGGATGCGGGGGGCGCACACAGATACGCAGTATTTT CASSLAGMRGAHTDTQYF
TRBJ2-1 TRBD1 TRBV5-1 few TGCGCCAGCAGCTTGGCCGGGGGAAACGGACAGGGGGCCCTGAATGAGCAGTTCTTC CASSLAGGNGQGALNEQFF
TRBJ1-1 TRBD1 TRBV5-1 - TGCGCCAGCAGCTTCAGAACAGGGGGGAACACTGAAGCTTTCTTT CASSFRTGGNTEAFF
TRBJ1-2 TRBD1 TRBV30 few TGTGCCTGGAGGAACTCAGGGGGGTATGGCTACACCTTC CAWRNSGGYGYTF
TRBJ1-5 - TRBV7-9 - TGTGCCAGCAGCCTTGGGGGGGAGGCGAGTCAGCCCCAGCATTTT CASSLGGEASQPQHF
TRBJ2-2 TRBD1 TRBV4-2 - TGTGCCAGCAGCCCAGGGGGAAACCTAGCCGGGGAGCTGTTTTTT CASSPGGNLAGELFF
TRBJ2-3 - TRBV7-9 - TGTGCCAGCAGCCTAAGAGGGAATACGCAGTATTTT CASSLRGNTQYF
TRBJ1-2 - TRBV3-1/TRBV3-2 - TGTGCCAGCAGCCAAGATAACTCCCCGAACACCTTC CASSQDNSPNTF
TRBJ1-1 TRBD1 TRBV10-3 - TGTGCCATCAGGGACAGGGGCTCGAACACTGAAGCTTTCTTT CAIRDRGSNTEAFF
TRBJ1-3 - TRBV7-9 - TGTGCCAGCACACAGGGTACGGTGAACACCATATATTTT CASTQGTVNTIYF
TRBJ2-7 - TRBV11-2 - TGTGCCAGCAGCCCCCTAACAGGGTTCTACGAGCAGTACTTC CASSPLTGFYEQYF
TRBJ2-3 TRBD1 TRBV12-5 - TGTGCTAGTGGCCGCGGGGACAGGGCTGCCACAGATACGCAGTATTTT CASGRGDRAATDTQYF
TRBJ2-7 - TRBV19 - TGTGCCAGTAGTACGACGGGGAGCTCCTACGAGCAGTACTTC CASSTTGSSYEQYF
TRBJ2-3 TRBD1 TRBV25-1 - TGTGCCAGCAGTGCGCTGCCCGGGACAGTACACGCAGATACGCAGTATTTT CASSALPGTVHADTQYF
TRBJ1-2 - TRBV30 - TGTGCCTGGAGTATCGCGTCAGGGGCCAACTATGGCTACACCTTC CAWSIASGANYGYTF
TRBJ1-2 - TRBV7-2 - TGTGCCAGCAGCCCAGGCGACTATGGCTACACCTTC CASSPGDYGYTF
TRBJ2-7 TRBD1 TRBV12-5 - TGTGCTAGTGGTTTTCAGGGGGCTAAGAACGAGCAGTACTTC CASGFQGAKNEQYF